A single TCR beta chain is shown here with its context. Its antigen is as yet unknown. Repertoires were generated with immunoSEQ multiplex PCR, while TCRdb's copy carries only in-frame clones and drops some. Altogether tens of thousands of clones are present, 72% being singletons, with the ten largest covering approximately 20%. Between the trimmed V and J ends, which lost 2 bases and 4 bases, there was a span of 7 bases. Looked up from germline, CDR1 is KGHDR and CDR2 is SFDVKD. The CDR3 contains 13 residues. This sample is drawn from a study of vaccination effects on CD4 cells after COVID-19. General study findings and limits: Following vaccination, convalescents' spike-reactive clones were mostly new ones induced by the vaccine. Among infection- and vaccine-induced clones, marked clonal contraction occurred late after vaccination.

It was after 10 days of culture that CD4+ T cells were isolated. Sample: CD4+ T cells from PBMCs cultured without peptide, taken before COVID-19 vaccination. The sequence was collected from a human donor who had a prior SARS-CoV-2 infection. The chain carries TRBV24-1 and TRBJ1-1; D is ambiguous. As DNA, the CDR3 is TGTGCCACCAGTGATTCTACTTCCACTGAAGCTTTCTTT. It specifies CATSDSTSTEAFF.